This T cell receptor beta chain was retrieved from a study of blood T cell repertoires in COVID-19. At the level of the study: The analysed material was cDNA or gDNA that came from T cells, B-cell-depleted T cells, or PBMCs.

During active infection, Seattle patients enrolled and were then monitored through disease. The authors' processing: Amplification of reference gene primers provided the estimated nucleated cell counts. Clones were sequenced by immunoSEQ multiplex PCR, and TCRdb holds only the in-frame ones, with some missing. The D gene and trimming were derived from the DNA, and the V and J assignments and clone size from that table. Of 270,000 or so clones in the sample, roughly 83% were seen once. Sequencing was carried out using peripheral blood. This clonotype originated in a human donor with COVID-19, enrolled during active disease. The donor label of this sample is uncertain.

Here the CDR3 reads CASSLNPSGDEKLFF. The CDR3 region has the DNA TGTGCCAGCAGCTTAAACCCATCGGGAGATGAAAAACTGTTTTTT. V is TRBV11-2 and J is TRBJ1-4, with no clear D. This CDR3 is 15 amino acids long. V gave up 2 bases and J gave up 6 bases, with 13 bases separating them. Germline CDR1 is SGHAT and CDR2 is FQNNGV.